These T cell receptor beta chains were read from a single sample in a study of early T cells in non-severe SARS-CoV-2 infection. One entry per CDR3 protein results from TCRdb running MiXCR on the 5' RACE reads. The sample records about 100,000 distinct CDR3 sequences, about an eighth being singletons. The sequenced material came from whole blood. These receptors originate from an adult who was a healthcare worker with PCR-confirmed SARS-CoV-2 infection or an uninfected control (not recorded which). Both conserved end residues are part of each CDR3. Each record gives: J gene, D gene, clone size, V gene, CDR3 DNA, CDR3 protein. The D gene is left open where the match is weak. Expanded clones are given a class, and other clones once, few, many or no size at all.

j_call: TRBJ2-3; d_call: NA; clone_size: NA; v_call: TRBV10-2; cdr3_nt: TGCGCCAGCAGTGCGGGGCATTCCACAGATACGCAGTATTTT; cdr3_aa: CASSAGHSTDTQYF
j_call: TRBJ2-5; d_call: TRBD2; clone_size: few; v_call: TRBV11-2; cdr3_nt: TGTGCCAGCAGCTTATCCGGGGCTAGCGGGACCGAGACCCAGTACTTC; cdr3_aa: CASSLSGASGTETQYF
j_call: TRBJ1-2; d_call: NA; clone_size: NA; v_call: TRBV4-1; cdr3_nt: TGCGCCAGCAGCCAAGTCCGATCGGATGACTATGGCTACACCTTC; cdr3_aa: CASSQVRSDDYGYTF
j_call: TRBJ2-2; d_call: NA; clone_size: NA; v_call: TRBV4-1; cdr3_nt: TGCGCCAGCAGCCAAGCTCTTGTGTTTATCAGCGGGGAGCTGTTTTTT; cdr3_aa: CASSQALVFISGELFF
j_call: TRBJ2-1; d_call: NA; clone_size: NA; v_call: TRBV12-3/TRBV12-4; cdr3_nt: TGTGCCAGCAGTTCGCGGCGCAATGAGCAGTTCTTC; cdr3_aa: CASSSRRNEQFF
j_call: TRBJ2-2; d_call: NA; clone_size: many; v_call: TRBV10-1; cdr3_nt: TGCGCCAGCGGTCGGGGAACGGGGGAGCTGTTTTTT; cdr3_aa: CASGRGTGELFF
j_call: TRBJ2-5; d_call: NA; clone_size: few; v_call: TRBV10-3; cdr3_nt: TGTGCCATCAGTGAGGGCCGCGATGAGACCCAGTACTTC; cdr3_aa: CAISEGRDETQYF
j_call: TRBJ2-1; d_call: TRBD2; clone_size: many; v_call: TRBV7-6; cdr3_nt: TGTGCCAGCAGCTTAGCAGCGCGACTAGCGGTTGGGAATGAGCAGTTCTTC; cdr3_aa: CASSLAARLAVGNEQFF
j_call: TRBJ1-6; d_call: NA; clone_size: NA; v_call: TRBV12-3/TRBV12-4; cdr3_nt: TGTGCCAGCAGTTTACGGAATTCACCCCTCCACTTT; cdr3_aa: CASSLRNSPLHF
j_call: TRBJ2-2; d_call: NA; clone_size: many; v_call: TRBV7-3; cdr3_nt: TGTGCCAGCAGCGTCGCCATAACCGGGGAGCTGTTTTTT; cdr3_aa: CASSVAITGELFF
j_call: TRBJ2-5; d_call: NA; clone_size: few; v_call: TRBV5-1; cdr3_nt: TGCGCCAGCAGCTTGGGTGCAGCAAGGCCAGAGACCCAGTACTTC; cdr3_aa: CASSLGAARPETQYF
j_call: TRBJ2-4; d_call: NA; clone_size: few; v_call: TRBV27; cdr3_nt: TGTGCCAGCAGTTATCCTGAGGCCATAGCCAAAAACATTCAGTACTTC; cdr3_aa: CASSYPEAIAKNIQYF
j_call: TRBJ2-5; d_call: TRBD1; clone_size: few; v_call: TRBV4-3; cdr3_nt: TGCGCCAGCAGCCAAACACAGGGGGAAGAGACCCAGTACTTC; cdr3_aa: CASSQTQGEETQYF
j_call: TRBJ2-7; d_call: NA; clone_size: few; v_call: TRBV5-1; cdr3_nt: TGCGCCAGCAGCTCCTGGCAGGGAGCGCAGTACTTC; cdr3_aa: CASSSWQGAQYF
j_call: TRBJ2-1; d_call: NA; clone_size: many; v_call: TRBV10-3; cdr3_nt: TGTGCCATCAGTGTGGACTCAACTGAGCAGTTCTTC; cdr3_aa: CAISVDSTEQFF
j_call: TRBJ2-3; d_call: NA; clone_size: NA; v_call: TRBV12-3/TRBV12-4; cdr3_nt: TGTGCCAGCAGTCATAATTCAGATACGCAGTATTTT; cdr3_aa: CASSHNSDTQYF
j_call: TRBJ2-2; d_call: NA; clone_size: few; v_call: TRBV19; cdr3_nt: TGTGCCAGTAGTATTAAGCACGGGACGATTGTCACCGGGGAGCTGTTTTTT; cdr3_aa: CASSIKHGTIVTGELFF
j_call: TRBJ1-1; d_call: NA; clone_size: few; v_call: TRBV6-2/TRBV6-3; cdr3_nt: TGTGCCAGCAGTTACCAATCTGGAGGACTGAACACTGAAGCTTTCTTT; cdr3_aa: CASSYQSGGLNTEAFF
j_call: TRBJ2-7; d_call: NA; clone_size: many; v_call: TRBV12-3/TRBV12-4; cdr3_nt: TGTGCCAGCAGCAATTCCGGGGGACGAAGGGAGCAGTACTTC; cdr3_aa: CASSNSGGRREQYF
j_call: TRBJ2-3; d_call: NA; clone_size: NA; v_call: TRBV6-1; cdr3_nt: TGTGCCAGCAGTGAAGTCGGGGGAATCACAGATACGCAGTATTTT; cdr3_aa: CASSEVGGITDTQYF
j_call: TRBJ1-2; d_call: NA; clone_size: few; v_call: TRBV28; cdr3_nt: TGTGCCAGCAGTCGCCGGGATTTATTCTTC; cdr3_aa: CASSRRDLFF
j_call: TRBJ2-1; d_call: TRBD1; clone_size: many; v_call: TRBV30; cdr3_nt: TGTGCCTGGGGACAGGGGGACTACAATGAGCAGTTCTTC; cdr3_aa: CAWGQGDYNEQFF
j_call: TRBJ2-1; d_call: NA; clone_size: NA; v_call: TRBV6-2/TRBV6-3; cdr3_nt: TGTGCCAGCAGTTACTCAGGTTGGTCGAATGAGCAGTTCTTC; cdr3_aa: CASSYSGWSNEQFF
j_call: TRBJ1-6; d_call: NA; clone_size: NA; v_call: TRBV6-4; cdr3_nt: TGTGCCAGCAGTGACGATGGACGCTCACCCCTCCACTTT; cdr3_aa: CASSDDGRSPLHF
j_call: TRBJ2-1; d_call: TRBD1; clone_size: many; v_call: TRBV5-6; cdr3_nt: TGTGCCAGCAGCTTCGACAGGGGCCCCTACAATGAGCAGTTCTTC; cdr3_aa: CASSFDRGPYNEQFF
j_call: TRBJ2-1; d_call: TRBD2; clone_size: few; v_call: TRBV6-5; cdr3_nt: TGTGCCAGCAGCCGCGCGACTAGCGGGGGCAATGAGCAGTTCTTC; cdr3_aa: CASSRATSGGNEQFF
j_call: TRBJ2-5; d_call: NA; clone_size: many; v_call: TRBV28; cdr3_nt: TGTGCCAGCAAGGCGGAGACCCAGTACTTC; cdr3_aa: CASKAETQYF
j_call: TRBJ1-3; d_call: NA; clone_size: few; v_call: TRBV20-1; cdr3_nt: TGCAGTGCGAGACGACAGGAAAGAAACACCATATATTTT; cdr3_aa: CSARRQERNTIYF
j_call: TRBJ2-7; d_call: NA; clone_size: NA; v_call: TRBV5-1; cdr3_nt: TGCGCCAGCAGTCAAGCGTGGTTCTACGAGCAGTACTTC; cdr3_aa: CASSQAWFYEQYF
j_call: TRBJ2-5; d_call: TRBD1; clone_size: few; v_call: TRBV28; cdr3_nt: TGTGCCAGCAGTTACCCCGGGACAGGGGGCTGGCTTCAAGAGACCCAGTACTTC; cdr3_aa: CASSYPGTGGWLQETQYF
j_call: TRBJ1-5; d_call: NA; clone_size: many; v_call: TRBV30; cdr3_nt: TGTGCCTGGAGTGTGGGGAGGGAACAGCCCCAGCATTTT; cdr3_aa: CAWSVGREQPQHF
j_call: TRBJ2-1; d_call: TRBD2; clone_size: NA; v_call: TRBV7-2; cdr3_nt: TGTGCCAGCAGCTTAGACCCCCTGGCGGGAGGCCGGGGTGAGCAGTTCTTC; cdr3_aa: CASSLDPLAGGRGEQFF
j_call: TRBJ1-2; d_call: NA; clone_size: NA; v_call: TRBV6-5; cdr3_nt: TGTGCCAGCAGTTACTCGCTGAGTATTGGCTACACCTTC; cdr3_aa: CASSYSLSIGYTF
j_call: TRBJ2-4; d_call: NA; clone_size: few; v_call: TRBV28; cdr3_nt: TGTGCCAGCTCGATCGGTGGCATTCAGTACTTC; cdr3_aa: CASSIGGIQYF
j_call: TRBJ1-3; d_call: NA; clone_size: few; v_call: TRBV19; cdr3_nt: TGTGCCAGTAGTCCCCGGGGGTTCTCTGGAAACACCATATATTTT; cdr3_aa: CASSPRGFSGNTIYF
j_call: TRBJ2-1; d_call: TRBD2; clone_size: many; v_call: TRBV4-2; cdr3_nt: TGTGCCAGCAGCCAAGATTTCGGGACTAGACTTGCCCACGATGAGCAGTTCTTC; cdr3_aa: CASSQDFGTRLAHDEQFF
j_call: TRBJ2-5; d_call: NA; clone_size: NA; v_call: TRBV29-1; cdr3_nt: TGCAGCGTGGCCCGGGAGACCCAGTACTTC; cdr3_aa: CSVARETQYF
j_call: TRBJ2-1; d_call: TRBD2; clone_size: many; v_call: TRBV6-2/TRBV6-3; cdr3_nt: TGTGCCAGCAGTTCACGGCGGGAGGGAGGCAATGAGCAGTTCTTC; cdr3_aa: CASSSRREGGNEQFF
j_call: TRBJ2-5; d_call: TRBD2; clone_size: NA; v_call: TRBV7-3; cdr3_nt: TGTGCCAGCAGCTTAAGCGGGGGGCAACAAGAGACCCAGTACTTC; cdr3_aa: CASSLSGGQQETQYF
j_call: TRBJ1-3; d_call: TRBD1; clone_size: NA; v_call: TRBV7-2; cdr3_nt: TGTGCCAGCAGCTTAGCTTCGGACAGGGAAGACACCATATATTTT; cdr3_aa: CASSLASDREDTIYF
j_call: TRBJ2-1; d_call: NA; clone_size: NA; v_call: TRBV29-1; cdr3_nt: TGCAGCGTTTGGAAGGGCTCCTACAATGAGCAGTTCTTC; cdr3_aa: CSVWKGSYNEQFF
j_call: TRBJ1-6; d_call: NA; clone_size: few; v_call: TRBV20-1; cdr3_nt: TGCAGCGCTGCACAAGGGAATTCACCCCTCCACTTT; cdr3_aa: CSAAQGNSPLHF
j_call: TRBJ2-2; d_call: NA; clone_size: NA; v_call: TRBV7-9; cdr3_nt: TGTGCCAGCAGCTCGCCGAGGGGGTCGAACACCGGGGAGCTGTTTTTT; cdr3_aa: CASSSPRGSNTGELFF
j_call: TRBJ1-5; d_call: TRBD1; clone_size: NA; v_call: TRBV28; cdr3_nt: TGTGCCAGCACTCCTATCGGGACAGGAGGAAATAGCAATCAGCCCCAGCATTTT; cdr3_aa: CASTPIGTGGNSNQPQHF
j_call: TRBJ1-5; d_call: NA; clone_size: NA; v_call: TRBV28; cdr3_nt: TGTGCCAGCAGTTTAACCCCCAGGTATAGCAATCAGCCCCAGCATTTT; cdr3_aa: CASSLTPRYSNQPQHF
j_call: TRBJ1-2; d_call: NA; clone_size: NA; v_call: TRBV20-1; cdr3_nt: TGCAGTGCTAGGGGGACGGATAACTATGGCTACACCTTC; cdr3_aa: CSARGTDNYGYTF
j_call: TRBJ2-7; d_call: TRBD1; clone_size: few; v_call: TRBV20-1; cdr3_nt: TGCAGTGCCCGACCGTACAGGGGACCACCCTACGAGCAGTACTTC; cdr3_aa: CSARPYRGPPYEQYF
j_call: TRBJ2-1; d_call: NA; clone_size: many; v_call: TRBV11-2; cdr3_nt: TGTGCCAGCAGCTTCTCTTTAGGGGCTTCCGGGAGCCAGAAAAATGAGCAGTTCTTC; cdr3_aa: CASSFSLGASGSQKNEQFF
j_call: TRBJ2-1; d_call: NA; clone_size: many; v_call: TRBV28; cdr3_nt: TGTGCCAGCAGTTTAAGGACAGTTCTCAATGAGCAGTTCTTC; cdr3_aa: CASSLRTVLNEQFF
j_call: TRBJ2-1; d_call: NA; clone_size: NA; v_call: TRBV7-9; cdr3_nt: TGTGCCAGCAGCTTGTTCGAGGGAGTCGGTGAGCAGTTCTTC; cdr3_aa: CASSLFEGVGEQFF
j_call: TRBJ2-7; d_call: NA; clone_size: NA; v_call: TRBV28; cdr3_nt: TGTGCCAGCAGTTTCGTCTACGAGCAGTACTTC; cdr3_aa: CASSFVYEQYF
j_call: TRBJ1-2; d_call: TRBD1; clone_size: few; v_call: TRBV18; cdr3_nt: TGTGCCAGCTCATCAACTAGAATGGACAGGGGGTCTATCTATGGCTACACCTTC; cdr3_aa: CASSSTRMDRGSIYGYTF
j_call: TRBJ2-2; d_call: TRBD2; clone_size: few; v_call: TRBV20-1; cdr3_nt: TGCAGTGCTAGAGCGGGAGGGAACACCGGGGAGCTGTTTTTT; cdr3_aa: CSARAGGNTGELFF
j_call: TRBJ2-4; d_call: NA; clone_size: few; v_call: TRBV5-1; cdr3_nt: TGCGCCAGCAGCTTGGGGCAGGCCAAAAACATTCAGTACTTC; cdr3_aa: CASSLGQAKNIQYF
j_call: TRBJ2-7; d_call: NA; clone_size: few; v_call: TRBV11-2; cdr3_nt: TGTGCCAGCAGCTTAGGGGGATTGGCCGAGCAGTACTTC; cdr3_aa: CASSLGGLAEQYF
j_call: TRBJ1-5; d_call: NA; clone_size: NA; v_call: TRBV20-1; cdr3_nt: TGCAGTGCTAGAGCCCGAAATTCGGGTAGCAATCAGCCCCAGCATTTT; cdr3_aa: CSARARNSGSNQPQHF